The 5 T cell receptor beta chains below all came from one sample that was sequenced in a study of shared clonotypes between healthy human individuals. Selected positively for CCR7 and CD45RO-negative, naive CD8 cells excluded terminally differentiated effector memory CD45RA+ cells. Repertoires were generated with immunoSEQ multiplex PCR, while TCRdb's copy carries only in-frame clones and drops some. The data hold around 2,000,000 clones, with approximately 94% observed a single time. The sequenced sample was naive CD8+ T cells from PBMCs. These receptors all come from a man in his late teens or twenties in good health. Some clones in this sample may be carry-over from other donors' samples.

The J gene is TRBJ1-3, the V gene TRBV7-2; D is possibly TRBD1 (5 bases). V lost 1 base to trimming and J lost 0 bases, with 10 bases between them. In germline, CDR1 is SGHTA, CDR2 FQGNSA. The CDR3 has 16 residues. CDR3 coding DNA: TGTGCCAGCAGCTTAGTTCAGGGCTTCTCTGGAAACACCATATATTTT. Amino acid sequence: CASSLVQGFSGNTIYF.

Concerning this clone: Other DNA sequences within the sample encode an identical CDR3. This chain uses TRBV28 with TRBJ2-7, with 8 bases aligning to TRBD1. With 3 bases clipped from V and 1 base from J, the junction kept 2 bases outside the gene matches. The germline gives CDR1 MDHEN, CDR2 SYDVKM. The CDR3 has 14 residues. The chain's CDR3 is CASSFTGGSYEQYF. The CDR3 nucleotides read TGTGCCAGCAGTTTTACAGGGGGATCCTACGAGCAGTACTTC.

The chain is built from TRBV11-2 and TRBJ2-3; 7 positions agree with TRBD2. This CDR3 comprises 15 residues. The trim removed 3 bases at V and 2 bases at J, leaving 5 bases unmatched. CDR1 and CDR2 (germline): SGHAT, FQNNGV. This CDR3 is CASSFTAGDTDTQYF. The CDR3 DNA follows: TGTGCCAGCAGCTTTACGGCGGGGGACACAGATACGCAGTATTTT. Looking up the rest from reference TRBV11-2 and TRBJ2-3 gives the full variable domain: EAGVAQSPRYKIIEKRQSVAFWCNPISGHATLYWYQQILGQGPKLLIQFQNNGVVDDSQLPKDRFSAERLKGVDSTLKIQPAKLEDSAVYLCASSFTAGDTDTQYFGPGTRLTVL.

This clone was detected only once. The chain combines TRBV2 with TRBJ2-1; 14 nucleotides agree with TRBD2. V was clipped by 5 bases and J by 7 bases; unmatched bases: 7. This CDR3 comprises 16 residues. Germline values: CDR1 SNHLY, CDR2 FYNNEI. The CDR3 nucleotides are TGTGCCAGCAGTCAGACTAGCGGGAGGGTTAGGAATGAGCAGTTCTTC. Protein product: CASSQTSGRVRNEQFF.

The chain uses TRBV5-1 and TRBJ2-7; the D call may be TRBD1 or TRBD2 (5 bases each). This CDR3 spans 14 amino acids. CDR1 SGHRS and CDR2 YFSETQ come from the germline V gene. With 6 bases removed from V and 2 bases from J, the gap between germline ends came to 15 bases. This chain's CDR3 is CASTPTGTAYEQYF. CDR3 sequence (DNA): TGCGCCAGCACCCCTACCGGGACGGCCTACGAGCAGTACTTC.